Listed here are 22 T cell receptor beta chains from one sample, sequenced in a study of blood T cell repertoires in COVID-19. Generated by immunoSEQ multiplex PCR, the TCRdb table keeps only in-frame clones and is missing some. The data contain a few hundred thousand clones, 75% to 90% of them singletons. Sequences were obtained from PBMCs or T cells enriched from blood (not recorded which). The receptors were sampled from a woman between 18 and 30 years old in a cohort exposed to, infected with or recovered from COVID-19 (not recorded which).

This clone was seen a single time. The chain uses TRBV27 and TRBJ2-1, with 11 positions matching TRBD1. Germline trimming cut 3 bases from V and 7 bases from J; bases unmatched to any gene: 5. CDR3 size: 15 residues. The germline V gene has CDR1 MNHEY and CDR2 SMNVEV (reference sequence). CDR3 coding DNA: TGTGCCAGCAGTTTTGATGGACAGGGGGCGAATGAGCAGTTCTTC. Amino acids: CASSFDGQGANEQFF.

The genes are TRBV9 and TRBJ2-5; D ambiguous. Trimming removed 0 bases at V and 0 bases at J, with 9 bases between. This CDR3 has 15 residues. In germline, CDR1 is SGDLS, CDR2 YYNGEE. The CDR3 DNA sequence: TGTGCCAGCAGCGTAGCAAGAACTAACCAAGAGACCCAGTACTTC. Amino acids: CASSVARTNQETQYF.

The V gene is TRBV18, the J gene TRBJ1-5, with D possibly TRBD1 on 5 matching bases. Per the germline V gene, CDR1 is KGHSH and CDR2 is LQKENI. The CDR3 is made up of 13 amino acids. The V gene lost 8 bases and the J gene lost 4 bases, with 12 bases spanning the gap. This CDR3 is CASTTAHNQPQHF. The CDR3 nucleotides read TGTGCCAGCACGACAGCTCATAATCAGCCCCAGCATTTT.

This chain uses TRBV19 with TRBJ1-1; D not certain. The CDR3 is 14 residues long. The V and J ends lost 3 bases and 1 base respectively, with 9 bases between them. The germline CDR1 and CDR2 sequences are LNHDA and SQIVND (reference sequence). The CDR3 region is CASSMFQWNTEAFF. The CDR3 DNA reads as TGTGCCAGTAGTATGTTCCAGTGGAACACTGAAGCTTTCTTT.

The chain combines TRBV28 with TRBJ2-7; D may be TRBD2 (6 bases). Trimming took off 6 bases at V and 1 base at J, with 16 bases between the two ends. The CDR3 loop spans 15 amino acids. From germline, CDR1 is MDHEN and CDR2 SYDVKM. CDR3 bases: TGTGCCAGCAGCCCACCCGGGGGAAAATCCTACGAGCAGTACTTC. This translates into CASSPPGGKSYEQYF. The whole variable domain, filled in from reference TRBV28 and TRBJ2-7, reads DVKVTQSSRYLVKRTGEKVFLECVQDMDHENMFWYRQDPGLGLRLIYFSYDVKMKEKGDIPEGYSVSREKKERFSLILESASTNQTSMYLCASSPPGGKSYEQYFGPGTRLTVT.

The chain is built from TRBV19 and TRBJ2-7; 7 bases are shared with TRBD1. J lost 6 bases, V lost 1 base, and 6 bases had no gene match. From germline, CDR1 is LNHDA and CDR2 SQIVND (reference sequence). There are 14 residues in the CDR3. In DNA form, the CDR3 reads TGTGCCAGTAGTATAGCCACAGGGGAGTCCGAGCAGTACTTC. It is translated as CASSIATGESEQYF.

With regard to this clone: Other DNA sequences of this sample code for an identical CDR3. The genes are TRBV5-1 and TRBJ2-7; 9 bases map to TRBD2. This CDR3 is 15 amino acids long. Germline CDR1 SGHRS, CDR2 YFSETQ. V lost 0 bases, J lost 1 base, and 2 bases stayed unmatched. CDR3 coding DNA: TGCGCCAGCAGCTTGGTTAGCGGGAGTTCCTACGAGCAGTACTTC. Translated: CASSLVSGSSYEQYF.

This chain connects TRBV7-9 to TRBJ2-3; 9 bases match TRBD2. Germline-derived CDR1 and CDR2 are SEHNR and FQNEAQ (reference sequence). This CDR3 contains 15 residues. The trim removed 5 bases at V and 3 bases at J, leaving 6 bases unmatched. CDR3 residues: CASSPGGLATDTQYF. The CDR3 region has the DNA TGTGCCAGCAGCCCCGGTGGACTAGCGACAGATACGCAGTATTTT. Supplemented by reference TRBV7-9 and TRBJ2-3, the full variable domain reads DTGVSQNPRHKITKRGQNVTFRCDPISEHNRLYWYRQTLGQGPEFLTYFQNEAQLEKSRLLSDRFSAERPKGSFSTLEIQRTEQGDSAMYLCASSPGGLATDTQYFGPGTRLTVL.

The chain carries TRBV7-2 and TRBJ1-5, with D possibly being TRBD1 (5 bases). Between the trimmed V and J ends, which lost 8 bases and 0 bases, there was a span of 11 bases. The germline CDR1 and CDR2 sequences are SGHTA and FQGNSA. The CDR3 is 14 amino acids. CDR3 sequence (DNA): TGTGCCAGCGGCGACAGTTATAGCAATCAGCCCCAGCATTTT. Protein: CASGDSYSNQPQHF.

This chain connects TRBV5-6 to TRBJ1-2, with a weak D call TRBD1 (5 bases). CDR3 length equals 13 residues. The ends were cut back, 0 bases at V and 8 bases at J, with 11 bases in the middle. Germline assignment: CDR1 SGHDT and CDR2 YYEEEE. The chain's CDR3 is CASSLAQGAGYTF. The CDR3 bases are TGTGCCAGCAGCTTGGCTCAGGGTGCCGGCTACACCTTC. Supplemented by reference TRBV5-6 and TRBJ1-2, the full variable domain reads DAGVTQSPTHLIKTRGQQVTLRCSPKSGHDTVSWYQQALGQGPQFIFQYYEEEERQRGNFPDRFSGHQFPNYSSELNVNALLLGDSALYLCASSLAQGAGYTFGSGTRLTVV.

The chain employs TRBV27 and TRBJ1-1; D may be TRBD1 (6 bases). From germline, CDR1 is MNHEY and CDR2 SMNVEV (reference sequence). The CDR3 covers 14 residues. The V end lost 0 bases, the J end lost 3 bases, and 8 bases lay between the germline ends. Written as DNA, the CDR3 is TGTGCCAGCAGTTTATCGGGGGCCTACACTGAAGCTTTCTTT. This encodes CASSLSGAYTEAFF.

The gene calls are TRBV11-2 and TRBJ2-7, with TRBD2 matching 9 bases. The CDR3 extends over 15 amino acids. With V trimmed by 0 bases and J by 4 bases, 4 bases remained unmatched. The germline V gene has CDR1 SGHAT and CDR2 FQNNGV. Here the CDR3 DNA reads TGTGCCAGCAGCTTAGAACCGGGACTAGCATACGAGCAGTACTTC. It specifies CASSLEPGLAYEQYF. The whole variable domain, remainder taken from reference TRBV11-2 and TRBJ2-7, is EAGVAQSPRYKIIEKRQSVAFWCNPISGHATLYWYQQILGQGPKLLIQFQNNGVVDDSQLPKDRFSAERLKGVDSTLKIQPAKLEDSAVYLCASSLEPGLAYEQYFGPGTRLTVT.

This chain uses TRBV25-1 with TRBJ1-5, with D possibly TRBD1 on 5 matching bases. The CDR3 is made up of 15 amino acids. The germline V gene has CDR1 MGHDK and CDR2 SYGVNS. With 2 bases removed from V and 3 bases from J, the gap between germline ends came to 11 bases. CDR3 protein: CASSEVGEDNQPQHF. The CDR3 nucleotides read TGTGCCAGCAGTGAAGTAGGGGAGGACAATCAGCCCCAGCATTTT.

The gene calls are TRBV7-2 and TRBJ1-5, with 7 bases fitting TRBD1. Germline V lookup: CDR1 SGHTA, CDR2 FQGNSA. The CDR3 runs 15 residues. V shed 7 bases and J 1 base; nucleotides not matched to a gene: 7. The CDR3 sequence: CASNSQGLSNQPQHF. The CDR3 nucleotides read TGTGCCAGCAACTCACAGGGGTTGAGCAATCAGCCCCAGCATTTT.

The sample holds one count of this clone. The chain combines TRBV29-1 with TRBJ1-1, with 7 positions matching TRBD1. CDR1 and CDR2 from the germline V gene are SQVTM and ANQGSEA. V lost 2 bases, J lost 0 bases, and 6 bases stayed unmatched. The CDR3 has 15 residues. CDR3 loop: CSVESPGQMNTEAFF. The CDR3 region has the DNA TGCAGCGTTGAAAGTCCGGGACAGATGAACACTGAAGCTTTCTTT.

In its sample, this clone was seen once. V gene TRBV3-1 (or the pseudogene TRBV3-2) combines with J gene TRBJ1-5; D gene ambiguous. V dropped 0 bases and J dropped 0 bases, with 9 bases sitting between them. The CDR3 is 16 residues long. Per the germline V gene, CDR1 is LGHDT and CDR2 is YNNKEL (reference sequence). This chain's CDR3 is CASSQDAEYSNQPQHF. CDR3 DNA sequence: TGTGCCAGCAGCCAAGATGCGGAGTATAGCAATCAGCCCCAGCATTTT.

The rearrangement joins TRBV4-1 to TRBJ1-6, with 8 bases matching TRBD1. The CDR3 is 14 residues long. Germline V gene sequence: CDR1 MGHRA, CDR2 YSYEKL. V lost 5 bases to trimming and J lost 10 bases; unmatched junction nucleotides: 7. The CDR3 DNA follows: TGCGCCAGCAGCTTGGACAGGGTAGTATCACCCCTCCACTTT. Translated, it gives CASSLDRVVSPLHF.

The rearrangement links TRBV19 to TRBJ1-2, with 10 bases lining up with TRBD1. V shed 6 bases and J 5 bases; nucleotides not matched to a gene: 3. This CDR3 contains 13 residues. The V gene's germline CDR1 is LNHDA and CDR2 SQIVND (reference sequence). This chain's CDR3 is CASRGTGVYGYTF. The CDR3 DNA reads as TGTGCCAGTAGGGGGACAGGGGTTTATGGCTACACCTTC.

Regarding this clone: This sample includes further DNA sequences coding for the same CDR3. CDR3 bases: TGTGCCAGCAGTTTAAGCGGGGGCACCGGGGAGCTGTTTTTT. This codes for CASSLSGGTGELFF. This rearrangement joins TRBV28 to TRBJ2-2; 8 positions agree with TRBD2. Unmatched junction bases numbered 0, after V lost 2 bases and J lost 4 bases. From germline, CDR1 is MDHEN and CDR2 SYDVKM. The CDR3 extends over 14 amino acids.

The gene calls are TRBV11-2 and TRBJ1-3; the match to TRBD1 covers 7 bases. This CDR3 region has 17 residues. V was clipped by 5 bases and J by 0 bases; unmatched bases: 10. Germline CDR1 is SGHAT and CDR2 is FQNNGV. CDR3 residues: CASSTLRDSNSGNTIYF. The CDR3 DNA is TGTGCCAGCAGCACTCTTCGGGACAGCAACTCTGGAAACACCATATATTTT.

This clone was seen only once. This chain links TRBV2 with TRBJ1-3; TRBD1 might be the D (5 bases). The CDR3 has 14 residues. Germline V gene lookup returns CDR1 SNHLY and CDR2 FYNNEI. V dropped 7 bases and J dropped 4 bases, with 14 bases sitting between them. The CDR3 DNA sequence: TGTGCCAGCAAAGGGGCGCCTGGGGGAAACACCATATATTTT. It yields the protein CASKGAPGGNTIYF.

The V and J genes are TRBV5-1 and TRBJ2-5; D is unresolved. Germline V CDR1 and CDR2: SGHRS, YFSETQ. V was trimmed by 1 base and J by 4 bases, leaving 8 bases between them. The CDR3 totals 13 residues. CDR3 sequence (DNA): TGCGCCAGCAGCTTGCCGGGTAGAGAGACCCAGTACTTC. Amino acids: CASSLPGRETQYF.